The 29 T cell receptor beta chains listed next were all sequenced from one sample in a study of T cell repertoires in cytomegalovirus infection. TCRdb itself ran the reads through MiXCR, one entry per CDR3 protein. The repertoire includes tens of thousands of distinct CDR3 sequences, around 20% of them detected once, and about 80% sits in the top ten. For these TCRs, the target antigens are not known. The specimen was CD8+ T cells from cultured PBMCs, collected from culture after CMV antigen stimulation. The receptors derive from a human donor in good health (CMV status not recorded). Some clones in this sample may be carry-over from other donors' samples.

This clonotype was counted only a few times. This chain connects TRBV7-9 to TRBJ1-2; 8 bases are shared with TRBD1. The CDR3 totals 14 residues. V shed 1 base and J 4 bases; nucleotides not matched to a gene: 2. Germline V CDR1 and CDR2: SEHNR, FQNEAQ (reference sequence). In DNA form, the CDR3 reads TGTGCCAGCAGCTTAGGACAGGGGCTCTATGGCTACACCTTC. It yields the protein CASSLGQGLYGYTF.

Ten or more counts support this clonotype. J is TRBJ2-7 and V is TRBV7-8; TRBD1 aligns across 7 bases. This CDR3 is built from 14 residues. J lost 3 bases, V lost 5 bases, and 7 bases had no gene match. CDR1 and CDR2 (germline): SGHVS, FQNEAQ. CDR3: CASSILDRDYEQYF. The CDR3, as DNA: TGTGCCAGCAGCATCCTCGACAGGGACTACGAGCAGTACTTC.

The chain recombines TRBV12-3 or TRBV12-4 with TRBJ1-1; 7 nucleotides match TRBD1. The CDR3 runs 17 residues. The V gene end was trimmed by 1 base and the J gene end by 6 bases; junction bases not matched to a gene: 14. The chain's CDR3 is CASSLDPAFQGGSEAFF. CDR3 bases: TGTGCCAGCAGTTTAGATCCCGCCTTCCAGGGGGGTTCTGAAGCTTTCTTT.

This clonotype has just a few counts. The rearrangement uses TRBV4-3 and TRBJ1-3; the D gene is possibly TRBD1 (5 bases). The CDR3 is 16 residues long. V was clipped by 0 bases and J by 2 bases, with 11 bases between them. Germline CDR1 reads LGHNA; CDR2 reads YSLEER. The CDR3 sequence is CASSQDGTDTGNTIYF. The CDR3 DNA sequence: TGCGCCAGCAGCCAAGATGGGACTGACACTGGAAACACCATATATTTT.

The chain joins TRBV6-1 to TRBJ2-7, with D tentatively TRBD2 (7 bases). Germline V gene lookup returns CDR1 MNHNS and CDR2 SASEGT. Trimming removed 6 bases at V and 3 bases at J, with 18 bases between. The CDR3 is 15 residues long. The CDR3 loop is CASRGSGGQSYEQYF. CDR3 sequence (DNA): TGTGCCAGCAGGGGATCGGGGGGCCAAAGCTACGAGCAGTACTTC.

This clonotype was seen more than once but under ten times. This chain links TRBV7-9 with TRBJ2-4, with 7 bases fitting TRBD1. This CDR3 contains 13 residues. After removal of 7 bases from V and 6 bases from J, the junction contained 6 bases not matched to a gene. CDR1 is SEHNR, CDR2 FQNEAQ, per germline (reference sequence). The CDR3 nucleotides read TGTGCCAGCACCTCGACAGGGATAAACATTCAGTACTTC. The encoded protein is CASTSTGINIQYF.

V and J are TRBV7-2 and TRBJ1-1; 7 bases align to TRBD1. This CDR3 has 13 amino acids. Trimming took 3 bases from V and 8 from J; bases not matched to a gene: 6. CDR1 is SGHTA, CDR2 FQGNSA, per germline. CDR3 protein: CASSFGTDEEAFF. Written as DNA, the CDR3 is TGTGCCAGCAGCTTTGGGACAGACGAAGAAGCTTTCTTT.

The chain recombines TRBV4-1 with TRBJ1-1; TRBD1 might be the D (5 bases). CDR1 is MGHRA and CDR2 is YSYEKL in the germline V gene. V was shortened by 1 base and J by 0 bases, with 9 bases between the two germline ends. The CDR3 has 15 amino acids. CDR3 loop: CASSQGQPVNTEAFF. DNA for the CDR3: TGCGCCAGCAGCCAAGGACAGCCCGTGAACACTGAAGCTTTCTTT.

This chain connects TRBV27 to TRBJ1-6; D is uncertain. The CDR3 has 14 amino acids. Per germline, CDR1 MNHEY and CDR2 SMNVEV (reference sequence). V lost 2 bases and J lost 7, with 9 bases in between. CDR3 sequence (DNA): TGTGCCAGCAGTTTAACAATAGGCAATTCACCCCTCCACTTT. Translation gives CASSLTIGNSPLHF.

The V call is TRBV4-2, the J call TRBJ2-7, with D possibly called TRBD1 or TRBD2 (5 bases each). Trimming took 1 base from V and 6 from J, leaving 10 bases between them. CDR3 size: 13 residues. Germline CDR1 is LGHNA and CDR2 is YNFKEQ. CDR3 residues: CASSQGGMGEQYF. CDR3 bases: TGTGCCAGCAGCCAAGGGGGGATGGGCGAGCAGTACTTC.

This chain connects TRBV11-1 to TRBJ2-7; D is ambiguous. Germline V gene data show CDR1 as SGHAT and CDR2 as FQDESV (reference sequence). Trimming left V 4 bases short and J 2 bases short, with 3 bases between. The CDR3 sequence is 11 residues long. The CDR3 reads CASSYTYEQYF. As DNA, the CDR3 is TGTGCCAGCAGCTATACCTACGAGCAGTACTTC.

The V gene is TRBV27, the J gene TRBJ2-3; 8 bases agree with TRBD2. The germline CDR1 and CDR2 sequences are MNHEY and SMNVEV (reference sequence). This CDR3 is built from 15 residues. With 0 bases clipped from V and 4 bases from J, the junction kept 3 bases outside the gene matches. The CDR3 bases are TGTGCCAGCAGTTTATCGGGACTAGGTGCAGATACGCAGTATTTT. Encoded protein: CASSLSGLGADTQYF.

This clonotype was seen a handful of times. This chain links TRBV7-8 with TRBJ2-7; no clear D gene. The CDR3 contains 13 residues. Germline values: CDR1 SGHVS, CDR2 FQNEAQ. Trimming shortened V by 1 base and J by 4 bases, and 8 bases separated the two germline ends. The CDR3 DNA is TGTGCCAGCAGCTTAGTTTTAGCATACGAGCAGTACTTC. Its translation: CASSLVLAYEQYF.

This chain links TRBV7-9 with TRBJ1-3; D unresolved. CDR3 length: 15 residues. Germline assignment: CDR1 SEHNR and CDR2 FQNEAQ (reference sequence). Deletions cut 1 base from V and 0 bases from J, with 7 bases between. The CDR3 protein is CASSLEPPSGNTIYF. CDR3 sequence (DNA): TGTGCCAGCAGCTTAGAACCCCCCTCTGGAAACACCATATATTTT.

The chain has TRBV10-3 and TRBJ2-7, with 11 bases aligning to TRBD1. The V gene's germline CDR1 is ENHRY and CDR2 SYGVKD. V lost 2 bases and J lost 3; bases outside the gene matches: 6. The CDR3 covers 16 residues. In DNA form, the CDR3 reads TGTGCCATCAGTGAGCCGGGACAGGGGGAGTACTACGAGCAGTACTTC. Translating it yields CAISEPGQGEYYEQYF.

The chain carries TRBV7-9 and TRBJ2-7; the match to TRBD1 covers 7 bases. The germline V gene has CDR1 SEHNR and CDR2 FQNEAQ (reference sequence). CDR3 length: 15 residues. With V trimmed by 6 bases and J by 0 bases, 8 bases remained unmatched. CDR3 residues: CASSDPGQSSYEQYF. The CDR3 DNA is TGTGCCAGCAGTGACCCGGGACAGAGCTCCTACGAGCAGTACTTC.

A note on this clonotype: At one boundary the junction diverges from the germline segment, which might be a read error. The chain is built from TRBV4-1 and TRBJ2-7; 7 bases fit TRBD2. The CDR3 sequence is 14 residues long. Germline V gene lookup returns CDR1 MGHRA and CDR2 YSYEKL. DNA of the CDR3: TGCGCCAGCAGCCAAGGGTCAGATCGGGGGGATGCGGACTTC. Residues: CASSQGSDRGDADF.

This clonotype was seen ten or more times. This chain connects TRBV6-6 to TRBJ2-5, with 11 bases aligning to TRBD2. In germline, CDR1 is MNHNY, CDR2 SVGAGI (reference sequence). This CDR3 has 15 amino acids. J gave up 3 bases and V 8 bases, and 8 bases lay outside the gene matches. The CDR3 nucleotides read TGTGCCAGCCTCGACCCGACTAGCGGGAAAGAGACCCAGTACTTC. Translating gives CASLDPTSGKETQYF.

The table lists this clonotype with a few counts. V is TRBV24-1 and J is TRBJ2-2; D may match TRBD1 or TRBD2 (6 bases each). From germline, CDR1 is KGHDR and CDR2 SFDVKD. The CDR3 runs to 12 residues. The V gene lost 10 bases and the J gene lost 4 bases, with 9 bases spanning the gap. Written as DNA, the CDR3 is TGTGCCACAGGAGGGGGCACCGGGGAGCTGTTTTTT. It encodes CATGGGTGELFF.

This clonotype was picked up a small number of times. The genes are TRBV7-9 and TRBJ1-5; D gene uncertain. This CDR3 spans 16 amino acids. CDR1 is SEHNR, CDR2 FQNEAQ, per germline (reference sequence). V was shortened by 4 bases and J by 4 bases, with 17 bases between the two germline ends. CDR3 sequence: CASSSWTAGGNQPQHF. CDR3 bases: TGTGCCAGCAGCTCTTGGACGGCCGGTGGGAATCAGCCCCAGCATTTT.

This sequence joins TRBV7-9 and TRBJ1-2; D gene ambiguous. The CDR3 has 11 amino acids. Germline lookup yields CDR1 SEHNR and CDR2 FQNEAQ (reference sequence). V lost 7 bases and J 5 bases, leaving 8 bases between the germline ends. Here the CDR3 DNA reads TGTGCCAGCACCGAGGGTTATGGCTACACCTTC. Translation: CASTEGYGYTF. The full variable domain, rest sourced from reference TRBV7-9 and TRBJ1-2, is DTGVSQNPRHKITKRGQNVTFRCDPISEHNRLYWYRQTLGQGPEFLTYFQNEAQLEKSRLLSDRFSAERPKGSFSTLEIQRTEQGDSAMYLCASTEGYGYTFGSGTRLTVV.

J is TRBJ2-7 and V is TRBV4-1, with TRBD2 matching over 7 bases. Trimming removed 0 bases from V and 2 bases from J; junction bases left unmatched: 4. Per the germline V gene, CDR1 is MGHRA and CDR2 is YSYEKL. The CDR3 consists of 15 residues. Here the CDR3 reads CASSQDGGGAYEQYF. CDR3 bases: TGCGCCAGCAGCCAAGATGGTGGGGGGGCCTACGAGCAGTACTTC.

This clonotype has just a few counts. The rearrangement uses TRBV7-2 and TRBJ1-1; D may be TRBD1 (6 bases). Germline V lookup: CDR1 SGHTA, CDR2 FQGNSA. The CDR3 totals 15 residues. With 5 bases removed from V and 1 base from J, the gap between germline ends came to 14 bases. CDR3 protein: CASSPRPTGNTEAFF. CDR3 nucleotides: TGTGCCAGCAGCCCACGCCCGACAGGGAACACTGAAGCTTTCTTT.

The J gene is TRBJ1-1, the V gene TRBV6-6; D gene uncertain. The CDR3 totals 14 residues. CDR1 is MNHNY, CDR2 SVGAGI, per germline (reference sequence). V was cut by 0 bases and J by 1 base, with 6 bases left in between. CDR3 in DNA: TGTGCCAGCAGTTACTCGGCAGGGAACACTGAAGCTTTCTTT. It codes for CASSYSAGNTEAFF.

This clonotype was seen only a few times. The rearrangement uses TRBV7-4 and TRBJ1-5; D is perhaps TRBD1 (5 bases). Between the trimmed V and J ends, which lost 5 bases and 0 bases, there was a span of 17 bases. Germline V gene lookup returns CDR1 SGHVT and CDR2 SQSDAQ. The CDR3 is 17 residues long. Written as DNA, the CDR3 is TGTGCCAGCAGCGGCCCCCCCGGGACCCATAGCAATCAGCCCCAGCATTTT. Translating gives CASSGPPGTHSNQPQHF. Looking up the rest from reference TRBV7-4 and TRBJ1-5 gives the full variable domain: GAGVSQSPRYKVAKRGRDVALRCDSISGHVTLYWYRQTLGQGSEVLTYSQSDAQRDKSGRPSGRFSAERPERSVSTLKIQRTEQGDSAVYLCASSGPPGTHSNQPQHFGDGTRLSIL.

The table lists this clonotype with a few counts. This chain connects TRBV12-5 to TRBJ2-5, with 8 bases identical to TRBD2. V trimming: 0 bases; J trimming: 2 bases; junction bases outside the gene matches: 2. From germline, CDR1 is LGHNT and CDR2 FRNRAP. The CDR3 is 15 amino acids. The CDR3 bases are TGTGCTAGTGGTTTGGTAACTAGCGGTCAAGAGACCCAGTACTTC. Its translation: CASGLVTSGQETQYF.

In this sample, this clonotype turned up a few times. The V gene is TRBV4-1, the J gene TRBJ2-3; 7 positions match TRBD1. Germline V gives CDR1 MGHRA, CDR2 YSYEKL. The CDR3 has 16 amino acids. V was clipped by 0 bases and J by 2 bases; unmatched bases: 5. CDR3 coding DNA: TGCGCCAGCAGCCAAGAAGACAGGGCAATCACAGATACGCAGTATTTT. It codes for CASSQEDRAITDTQYF.

Only a few counts were recorded for this clonotype. The chain joins TRBV12-3 or TRBV12-4 to TRBJ2-3; D call uncertain. This CDR3 comprises 11 residues. The V end was cut by 7 bases, the J end by 0 bases, with 2 bases between. The CDR3 sequence is CASTSTDTQYF. For the CDR3, the DNA is TGTGCCAGCACTAGCACAGATACGCAGTATTTT.

The V gene is TRBV11-3, the J gene TRBJ2-1; tentatively, D is TRBD1 (7 bases). The CDR3 totals 16 residues. CDR1 is SGHNT and CDR2 is YENEEA in the germline V gene. V was shortened by 5 bases and J by 3 bases, with 17 bases between the two germline ends. CDR3 residues: CASSNRDSGLYNEQFF. CDR3 bases: TGTGCCAGCAGCAACCGGGACAGCGGGCTCTACAATGAGCAGTTCTTC.